This is a list of T cell receptor beta chains from one sample in a study of cytomegalovirus exposure and HLA in healthy donors. Here immunoSEQ multiplex PCR was the method, and the copy in TCRdb shows in-frame clones only, minus some. The sample holds more than 100,000 clones; 73% are singletons and the top ten take less than 4.5%. Sample: PBMCs. These receptors were taken from a woman aged 40-49 years in good health and CMV-seronegative. CDR3s include the opening cysteine and the closing phenylalanine or tryptophan. The order of the fields is V gene, clone size, J gene, CDR3 length, D gene, CDR3 protein, CDR3 DNA. D genes are given only for firm matches. Clone size is stated in some rows and not others, as once, few, many or a class when expanded.

TRBV2	.	TRBJ2-7	13	.	CASRTTLSYEQYF	TGTGCCAGCAGGACGACACTTTCCTACGAGCAGTACTTC
TRBV19	.	TRBJ2-7	12	.	CASSMANHEQYF	TGTGCCAGTAGTATGGCAAATCACGAGCAGTACTTC
TRBV11-2	.	TRBJ1-2	15	.	CASSLFAKGYYGYIF	TGTGCCAGCAGCTTATTTGCCAAGGGGTACTATGGCTACATCTTC
TRBV6-1	.	TRBJ2-6	14	.	CASHRASGANVLTF	TGTGCCAGCCACAGGGCCTCTGGGGCCAACGTCCTGACTTTC
TRBV23-1	.	TRBJ2-7	15	.	CASSGVEVGDDEQYF	TGCGCCAGCTCGGGGGTTGAGGTAGGGGACGACGAGCAGTACTTC
TRBV19	.	TRBJ2-1	14	TRBD2	CASSTLAGSNEQFF	TGTGCCAGTAGTACCCTAGCGGGAAGCAATGAGCAGTTCTTC
TRBV13	.	TRBJ1-3	14	TRBD1	CASSSGTGGNTIYF	TGTGCCAGCAGCTCCGGGACAGGTGGAAACACCATATATTTT
TRBV19	.	TRBJ1-5	13	.	CASRWDNNQPQHF	TGTGCCAGTAGATGGGACAACAATCAGCCCCAGCATTTT
TRBV19	.	TRBJ2-2	15	.	CASSPSHVGTGELFF	TGTGCCAGTAGTCCAAGTCACGTCGGGACCGGGGAGCTGTTTTTT
TRBV6-5	.	TRBJ2-7	14	.	CASSPVEGKYEQYF	TGTGCCAGCAGTCCGGTGGAGGGCAAATACGAGCAGTACTTC
TRBV7-2	.	TRBJ2-1	16	TRBD2	CASSLRTSRGGNEQFF	TGTGCCAGCAGCCTTCGGACTAGCAGGGGAGGGAATGAGCAGTTCTTC
TRBV7-9	.	TRBJ2-1	18	TRBD2	CASSLADLAGGWYNEQFF	TGTGCCAGCAGCTTAGCCGACCTAGCGGGAGGATGGTACAATGAGCAGTTCTTC
TRBV19	.	TRBJ1-5	15	.	CASLPQGNRNQPQHF	TGTGCCAGTCTACCTCAGGGGAATCGTAATCAGCCCCAGCATTTT
TRBV7-9	.	TRBJ2-5	18	TRBD1	CASSFIGTGRGRRETQYF	TGTGCCAGCAGCTTCATAGGCACCGGCAGGGGGCGCAGGGAGACCCAGTACTTC
TRBV5-1	.	TRBJ2-6	17	TRBD2	CASTPWLAADGANVLTF	TGCGCCAGCACCCCCTGGCTAGCGGCAGATGGGGCCAACGTCCTGACTTTC
TRBV29-1	.	TRBJ1-4	15	.	CSVISRGPMGEKLFF	TGCAGCGTCATCAGTAGGGGCCCCATGGGTGAAAAACTGTTTTTT
TRBV6-5	.	TRBJ2-7	14	TRBD2	CASSPLAGVRWQYF	TGTGCCAGCAGTCCTCTAGCGGGTGTACGATGGCAGTACTTC
TRBV6-5	once	TRBJ2-7	13	.	CASSYSPRRTWYF	TGTGCCAGCAGTTACTCGCCACGGCGGACTTGGTACTTC
TRBV14	.	TRBJ2-2	13	.	CASSPIRGGELFF	TGTGCCAGCAGCCCCATCAGGGGCGGGGAGCTGTTTTTT
TRBV6-6	.	TRBJ2-5	11	.	CASSHQETQYF	TGTGCCAGCAGCCACCAGGAGACCCAGTACTTC
TRBV10-3	.	TRBJ2-1	15	TRBD2	CAISPLAGGFDEQFF	TGTGCCATCAGTCCACTAGCGGGGGGCTTCGATGAGCAGTTCTTC
TRBV5-4	.	TRBJ2-7	16	TRBD2	CASSLGGTSGTHEQYF	TGTGCCAGCAGCTTGGGAGGGACTAGCGGGACCCACGAGCAGTACTTC
TRBV9	.	TRBJ1-2	17	TRBD1	CASSASVGTGPQGGYTF	TGTGCCAGCAGCGCTAGCGTTGGGACAGGCCCCCAGGGCGGCTACACCTTC
TRBV5-5	.	TRBJ2-7	16	.	CASSLGLDRRSYEQYF	TGTGCCAGCAGCTTGGGCTTAGACAGGAGATCCTACGAGCAGTACTTC
TRBV4-2	.	TRBJ2-7	16	TRBD2	CASSQDASGSSYEQYF	TGTGCCAGCAGCCAAGATGCTAGCGGGAGCTCCTACGAGCAGTACTTC
TRBV25-1	.	TRBJ2-7	14	.	CASTPTGELREQYF	TGTGCCTCAACCCCAACAGGCGAGCTACGGGAGCAGTACTTC
TRBV7-6	.	TRBJ2-7	17	TRBD1	CASSPRSGTARTYEQYF	TGTGCCAGCAGCCCCAGATCCGGGACAGCGCGGACCTACGAGCAGTACTTC
TRBV30	.	TRBJ1-1	14	.	CAWSLGGKGTEAFF	TGTGCCTGGTCCCTGGGGGGGAAGGGCACTGAAGCTTTCTTT
TRBV2	.	TRBJ2-7	13	.	CASRRGLQYEQYF	TGTGCCAGCAGAAGGGGCCTTCAGTACGAGCAGTACTTC
TRBV6-1	.	TRBJ2-1	17	TRBD2	CASSEGGGLELYNEQFF	TGTGCCAGCAGTGAAGGGGGGGGTTTGGAGCTTTACAATGAGCAGTTCTTC
TRBV10-1	once	TRBJ2-7	14	.	CASSDISGAYEQYF	TGCGCCAGCAGTGATATTAGCGGAGCATACGAGCAGTACTTC
TRBV25-1	.	TRBJ2-3	16	.	CASSTVTGIRADTQYF	TGTGCCAGCAGTACCGTCACAGGGATTCGGGCAGATACGCAGTATTTT
TRBV7-2	.	TRBJ2-1	15	.	CASSLWWDKNNEQFF	TGTGCCAGCAGCTTATGGTGGGACAAAAACAATGAGCAGTTCTTC
TRBV28	once	TRBJ1-4	17	.	CASSSPAREPTNEKLFF	TGTGCCAGCAGTTCCCCGGCCCGGGAACCAACTAATGAAAAACTGTTTTTT
TRBV7-8	.	TRBJ1-1	15	.	CASSFSGQMNTEAFF	TGTGCCAGCAGCTTCAGCGGTCAGATGAACACTGAAGCTTTCTTT
TRBV5-6	.	TRBJ2-7	15	TRBD1	CASSSAGTGSYEQYF	TGTGCCAGCAGCTCCGCCGGGACAGGGTCCTACGAGCAGTACTTC
TRBV7-2	once	TRBJ2-6	17	.	CASSLMASASGANVLTF	TGTGCCAGCAGCTTAATGGCCAGTGCTTCTGGGGCCAACGTCCTGACTTTC
TRBV19	.	TRBJ2-1	14	.	CASSFSGTYNEQFF	TGTGCCAGTAGTTTTAGCGGCACCTACAATGAGCAGTTCTTC
TRBV4-1	.	TRBJ1-3	18	TRBD1	CASSLFHDRASSGNTIYF	TGCGCCAGCAGTCTATTCCATGACAGGGCCAGCTCTGGAAACACCATATATTTT
TRBV30	.	TRBJ2-5	16	.	CAWSGGGRYGGETQYF	TGTGCCTGGAGTGGGGGAGGCAGATACGGGGGAGAGACCCAGTACTTC
TRBV7-2	.	TRBJ1-1	16	TRBD1	CASSPPGQRLNTEAFF	TGTGCCAGCAGCCCCCCGGGACAGCGCTTGAACACTGAAGCTTTCTTT
TRBV6-5	.	TRBJ2-6	16	.	CASSYSGGTGANVLTF	TGTGCCAGCAGTTACTCGGGGGGTACTGGGGCCAACGTCCTGACTTTC
TRBV10-3	.	TRBJ2-7	12	.	CAISEESYEQYF	TGTGCCATCAGTGAGGAATCGTACGAGCAGTACTTC
TRBV2	.	TRBJ1-2	14	.	CASSVGAVNYGYTF	TGTGCCAGCAGTGTTGGGGCAGTTAACTATGGCTACACCTTC
TRBV30	.	TRBJ2-5	13	.	CAWTQGRAREQYF	TGTGCCTGGACCCAGGGGAGGGCTAGGGAGCAGTACTTC
TRBV2	.	TRBJ1-1	15	.	CASNIAGGTTTEAFF	TGTGCCAGCAATATAGCGGGAGGGACTACCACTGAAGCTTTCTTT